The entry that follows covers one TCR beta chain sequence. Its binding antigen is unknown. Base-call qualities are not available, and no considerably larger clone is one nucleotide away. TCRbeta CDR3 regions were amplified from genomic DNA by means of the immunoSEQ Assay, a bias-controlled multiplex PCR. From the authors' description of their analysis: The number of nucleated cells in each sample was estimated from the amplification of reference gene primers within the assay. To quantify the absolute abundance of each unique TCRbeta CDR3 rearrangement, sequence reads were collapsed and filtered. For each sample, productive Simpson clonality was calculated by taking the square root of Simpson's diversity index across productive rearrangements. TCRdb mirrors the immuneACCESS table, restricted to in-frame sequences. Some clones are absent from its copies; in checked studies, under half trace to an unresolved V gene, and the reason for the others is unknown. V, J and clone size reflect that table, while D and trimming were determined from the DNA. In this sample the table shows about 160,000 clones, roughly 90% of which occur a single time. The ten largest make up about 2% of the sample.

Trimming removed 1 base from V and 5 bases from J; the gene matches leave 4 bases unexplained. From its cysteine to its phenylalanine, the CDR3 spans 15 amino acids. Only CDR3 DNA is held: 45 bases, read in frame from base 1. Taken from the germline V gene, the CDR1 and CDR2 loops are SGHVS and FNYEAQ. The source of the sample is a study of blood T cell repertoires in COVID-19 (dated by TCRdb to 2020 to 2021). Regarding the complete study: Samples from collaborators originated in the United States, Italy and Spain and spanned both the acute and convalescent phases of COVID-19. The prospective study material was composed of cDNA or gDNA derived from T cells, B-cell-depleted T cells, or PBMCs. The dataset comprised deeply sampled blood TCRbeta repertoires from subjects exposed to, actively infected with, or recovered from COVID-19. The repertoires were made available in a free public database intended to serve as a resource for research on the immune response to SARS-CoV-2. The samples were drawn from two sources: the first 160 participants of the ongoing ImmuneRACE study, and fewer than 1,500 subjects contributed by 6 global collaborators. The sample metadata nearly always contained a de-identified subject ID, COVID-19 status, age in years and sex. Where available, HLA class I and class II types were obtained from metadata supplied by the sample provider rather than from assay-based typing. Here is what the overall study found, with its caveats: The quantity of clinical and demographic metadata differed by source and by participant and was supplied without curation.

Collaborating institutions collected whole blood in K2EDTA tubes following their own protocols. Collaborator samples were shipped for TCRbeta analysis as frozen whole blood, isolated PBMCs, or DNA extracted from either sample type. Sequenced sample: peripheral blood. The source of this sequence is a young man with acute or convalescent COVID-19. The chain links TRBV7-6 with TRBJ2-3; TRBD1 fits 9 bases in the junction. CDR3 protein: CASSLGGQGQDTQYF. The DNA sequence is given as TGTGCCAGCAGCTTAGGGGGACAGGGTCAAGATACGCAGTATTTT.